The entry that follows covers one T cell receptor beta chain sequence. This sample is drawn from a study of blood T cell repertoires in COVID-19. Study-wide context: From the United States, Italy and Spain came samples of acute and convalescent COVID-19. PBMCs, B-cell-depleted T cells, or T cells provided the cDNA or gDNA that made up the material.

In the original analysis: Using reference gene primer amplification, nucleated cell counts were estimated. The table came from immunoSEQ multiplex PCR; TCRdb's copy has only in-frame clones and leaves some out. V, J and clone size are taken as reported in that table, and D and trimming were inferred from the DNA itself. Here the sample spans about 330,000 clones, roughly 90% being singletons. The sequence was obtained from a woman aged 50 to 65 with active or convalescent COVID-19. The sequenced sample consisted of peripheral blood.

The CDR3 reads CAISPSGDLYEQYF. The CDR3 nucleotides read TGTGCCATCAGTCCTAGCGGGGACCTCTACGAGCAGTACTTC. The chain recombines TRBV10-3 with TRBJ2-7; 9 bases map to TRBD2. The CDR3 sequence is 14 residues long. Germline V lookup: CDR1 ENHRY, CDR2 SYGVKD. The V and J ends lost 5 bases and 3 bases, in that order; junction bases with no gene match: 5.